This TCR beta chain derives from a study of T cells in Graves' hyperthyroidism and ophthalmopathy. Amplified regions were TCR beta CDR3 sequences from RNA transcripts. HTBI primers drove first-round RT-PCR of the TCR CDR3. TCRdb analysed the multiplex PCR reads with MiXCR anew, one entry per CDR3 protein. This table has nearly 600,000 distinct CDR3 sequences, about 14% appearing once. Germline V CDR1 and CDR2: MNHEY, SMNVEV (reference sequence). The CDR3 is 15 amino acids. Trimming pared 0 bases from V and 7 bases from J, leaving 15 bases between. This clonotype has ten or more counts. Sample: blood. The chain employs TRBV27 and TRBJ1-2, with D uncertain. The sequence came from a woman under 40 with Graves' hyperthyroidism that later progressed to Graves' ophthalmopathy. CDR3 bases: TGTGCCAGCAGTTTATCCAGCCCCGAGGGAGTTGGCTACACCTTC. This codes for CASSLSSPEGVGYTF.